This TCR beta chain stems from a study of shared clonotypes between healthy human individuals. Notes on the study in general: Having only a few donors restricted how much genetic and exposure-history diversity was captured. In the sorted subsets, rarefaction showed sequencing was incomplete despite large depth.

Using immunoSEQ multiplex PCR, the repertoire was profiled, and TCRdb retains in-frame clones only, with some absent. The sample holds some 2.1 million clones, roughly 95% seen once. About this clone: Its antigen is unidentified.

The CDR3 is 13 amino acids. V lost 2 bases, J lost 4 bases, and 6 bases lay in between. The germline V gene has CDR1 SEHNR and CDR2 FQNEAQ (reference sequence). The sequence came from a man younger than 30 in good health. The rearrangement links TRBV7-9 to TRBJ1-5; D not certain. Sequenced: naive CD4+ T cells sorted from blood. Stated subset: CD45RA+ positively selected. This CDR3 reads CASSLRENQPQHF. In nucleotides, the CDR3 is TGTGCCAGCAGCTTAAGAGAGAATCAGCCCCAGCATTTT.